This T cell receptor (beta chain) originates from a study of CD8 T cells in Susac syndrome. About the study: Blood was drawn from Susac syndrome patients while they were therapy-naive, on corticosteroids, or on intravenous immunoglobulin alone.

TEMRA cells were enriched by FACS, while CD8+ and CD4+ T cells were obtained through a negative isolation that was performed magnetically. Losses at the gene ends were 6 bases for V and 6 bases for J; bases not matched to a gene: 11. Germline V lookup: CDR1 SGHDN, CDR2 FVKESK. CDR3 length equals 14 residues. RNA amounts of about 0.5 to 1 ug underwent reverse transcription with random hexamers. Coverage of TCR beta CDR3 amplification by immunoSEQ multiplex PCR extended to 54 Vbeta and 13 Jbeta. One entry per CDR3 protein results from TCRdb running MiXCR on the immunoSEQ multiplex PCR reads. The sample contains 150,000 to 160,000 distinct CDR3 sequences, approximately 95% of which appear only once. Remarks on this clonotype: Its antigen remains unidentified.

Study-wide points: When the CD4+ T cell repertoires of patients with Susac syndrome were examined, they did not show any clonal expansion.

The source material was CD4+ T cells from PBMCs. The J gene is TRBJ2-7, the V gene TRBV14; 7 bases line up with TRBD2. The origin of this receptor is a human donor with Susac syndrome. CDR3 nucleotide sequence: TGTGCCAGCAGGCGCGGGGGATCCTCCCTCGAGCAGTACTTC. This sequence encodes CASRRGGSSLEQYF.